This T cell receptor beta chain was captured by sequencing in a study of T cell responses to AZD1222 COVID-19 vaccine. Assay used: immunoSEQ multiplex PCR; TCRdb lists only in-frame clones, some missing. The sample records about 76,000 clones, roughly 90% being singletons. The starting material was peripheral blood, obtained on day 0 of AZD1222 vaccination. This TCR derives from an adult in good health.

CDR3 bases: TGTGCCAGCTCACCAGGCAGGGTAGCCACTGAAGCTTTCTTT. Translating it yields CASSPGRVATEAFF. The gene calls are TRBV18 and TRBJ1-1; D might be TRBD1 (5 bases). The germline V gene has CDR1 KGHSH and CDR2 LQKENI. V lost 2 bases to trimming and J lost 4 bases, with 11 bases between them. The CDR3 runs 14 residues.